Following are 11 T cell receptor beta chains from one sample sequenced in a study of blood T cell repertoires in COVID-19. Repertoires were generated with immunoSEQ multiplex PCR, while TCRdb's copy carries only in-frame clones and drops some. The sample holds some 250,000 clones, more than 80% seen once. The specimen sequenced was peripheral blood. These receptors came from a man younger than 45 who had recovered from COVID-19.

The chain is built from TRBV30 and TRBJ2-1; 8 nucleotides align to TRBD2. The V segment lost 2 bases and the J segment 2 bases; nucleotides outside the gene matches: 5. The CDR3 totals 15 residues. Germline CDR1 is GTSNPN and CDR2 is SVGIG (reference sequence). The CDR3, as DNA: TGTGCCTGGAGTATGACTAGCGCTACCTACAATGAGCAGTTCTTC. Translation: CAWSMTSATYNEQFF.

CDR3 in DNA: TGTGCCAGCAGCTTAGGAGGAGGACAGGGGTTTTGGCCCCAGCATTTT. Its translation: CASSLGGGQGFWPQHF. V usage is TRBV7-8 and J usage is TRBJ1-5; 9 positions agree with TRBD1. With 1 base clipped from V and 9 bases from J, the junction kept 10 bases outside the gene matches. The CDR3 consists of 16 residues. Germline-derived CDR1 and CDR2 are SGHVS and FQNEAQ.

The J gene is TRBJ1-2, the V gene TRBV27; TRBD1 is a possible D gene (5 bases). The CDR3 sequence is 15 residues long. V was clipped by 6 bases and J by 2 bases, with 16 bases between them. Per the germline V gene, CDR1 is MNHEY and CDR2 is SMNVEV (reference sequence). The CDR3 region is CASSLLGHPNYGYTF. The CDR3 DNA is TGTGCCAGCAGCTTACTAGGACACCCAAACTATGGCTACACCTTC.

V is TRBV29-1 and J is TRBJ1-1; possible D gene TRBD1, 5 bases. With 7 bases removed from V and 2 bases from J, the gap between germline ends came to 11 bases. CDR3 length equals 12 residues. The germline V gene has CDR1 SQVTM and CDR2 ANQGSEA. CDR3 sequence (DNA): TGCAGCGGCAGGGTTGGAAACACTGAAGCTTTCTTT. Translating it yields CSGRVGNTEAFF.

The chain carries TRBV9 and TRBJ1-4; maybe TRBD1 (5 bases). Germline V gene sequence: CDR1 SGDLS, CDR2 YYNGEE. This CDR3 region has 15 residues. Trimming took off 4 bases at V and 5 bases at J, with 15 bases between the two ends. The CDR3 sequence is CASSLVAGGNEKLFF. In DNA form, the CDR3 reads TGTGCCAGCAGCTTGGTGGCCGGGGGGAATGAAAAACTGTTTTTT.

The V and J genes are TRBV7-2 and TRBJ2-7; no firm D call. The CDR3 is 14 amino acids. Between the trimmed V and J ends, which lost 5 bases and 1 base, there was a span of 12 bases. Per the germline V gene, CDR1 is SGHTA and CDR2 is FQGNSA. The CDR3 DNA sequence: TGTGCCAGCAGCGCAGTTTCGTTGTCCTACGAGCAGTACTTC. Translation: CASSAVSLSYEQYF.

The chain uses TRBV4-2 and TRBJ2-5; D is ambiguous. The CDR3 covers 13 residues. Germline lookup yields CDR1 LGHNA and CDR2 YNFKEQ. V was pared by 0 bases and J by 5 bases, with 7 bases between. CDR3 sequence (DNA): TGTGCCAGCAGCCAAGATAGTCGGGAGACCCAGTACTTC. Translating gives CASSQDSRETQYF.

The chain joins TRBV9 to TRBJ2-7; D is possibly TRBD2 (6 bases). V shed 2 bases and J shed 0 bases, with 12 bases lying between them. Germline V gene data show CDR1 as SGDLS and CDR2 as YYNGEE. The CDR3 totals 15 residues. DNA of the CDR3: TGTGCCAGCAGCGTCGGCGGGGCAACCTCCTACGAGCAGTACTTC. Translating gives CASSVGGATSYEQYF.

The rearrangement links TRBV25-1 to TRBJ2-7; 8 positions agree with TRBD1. The V and J ends lost 6 bases and 4 bases, in that order; junction bases with no gene match: 8. The CDR3 has 14 amino acids. Germline V gives CDR1 MGHDK, CDR2 SYGVNS. DNA of the CDR3: TGTGCCAGCAGCCCCCAGGGGGCGATGTACGAGCAGTACTTC. Translated: CASSPQGAMYEQYF.

V and J are TRBV10-1 and TRBJ2-1; 11 bases fit TRBD2. The trim removed 6 bases at V and 0 bases at J, leaving 16 bases unmatched. Germline CDR1 and CDR2: WNHNN and SYGVQD (reference sequence). This CDR3 spans 20 amino acids. The CDR3 region is CASSRFRGLAALSSYNEQFF. For the CDR3, the DNA is TGCGCCAGCAGCCGTTTCCGGGGACTAGCGGCTCTGAGCTCCTACAATGAGCAGTTCTTC.

The rearrangement joins TRBV7-6 to TRBJ2-2; 11 bases line up with TRBD1. J gave up 3 bases and V 3 bases, and 6 bases lay outside the gene matches. The CDR3 has 17 amino acids. From germline, CDR1 is SGHVS and CDR2 FNYEAQ. CDR3 protein: CASSFPPGQGDTGELFF. CDR3 DNA sequence: TGTGCCAGCAGCTTTCCTCCGGGACAGGGGGACACCGGGGAGCTGTTTTTT.